Below are 17 T cell receptor beta chains sequenced from a single sample in a study of cytomegalovirus exposure and HLA in healthy donors. The repertoire was sequenced with immunoSEQ multiplex PCR; TCRdb's copy has only in-frame clones and lacks some. The sample shows 75,000 to 90,000 clones, about 96% of them seen only once. Sequencing used PBMCs. All receptors derive from a man aged 18 to 29 in good health and CMV-seropositive.

The chain uses TRBV2 and TRBJ2-7; tentative D call: TRBD2 (5 bases). Trimming stripped 5 bases from V and 1 base from J, with 12 bases between. The germline V gene encodes CDR1 SNHLY and CDR2 FYNNEI. This CDR3 is 14 amino acids long. CDR3 in DNA: TGTGCCAGCAGTTCCGACGGGAAGTCCTACGAGCAGTACTTC. Its protein product is CASSSDGKSYEQYF.

The chain links TRBV7-3 to TRBJ2-1; the D gene is possibly TRBD2 (5 bases). This CDR3 contains 14 residues. The germline gives CDR1 SGHTA, CDR2 FQGTGA. The ends were cut back, 0 bases at V and 6 bases at J, with 9 bases in the middle. The DNA for the CDR3 is TGTGCCAGCAGCTTAACGGGCGGAGGCAATGAGCAGTTCTTC. Translation gives CASSLTGGGNEQFF.

The chain carries TRBV28 and TRBJ2-7, with TRBD2 as a possible D gene (5 bases). Trimming took 3 bases from V and 7 from J, leaving 13 bases between them. The CDR3 is made up of 13 amino acids. Germline assignment: CDR1 MDHEN and CDR2 SYDVKM. Here the CDR3 DNA reads TGTGCCAGCAGTTTCCCGGGGAGTAGAGAGCAGTACTTC. Translating it yields CASSFPGSREQYF.

The chain uses TRBV15 and TRBJ2-3, with D perhaps TRBD2 (5 bases). The ends were cut back, 3 bases at V and 5 bases at J, with 24 bases in the middle. The CDR3 covers 18 residues. Germline-derived CDR1 and CDR2 are LNHNV and YYDKDF (reference sequence). CDR3 protein: CATSSKTWTNPRGDTQYF. The CDR3, as DNA: TGTGCCACCAGCAGTAAGACCTGGACGAACCCCCGGGGAGATACGCAGTATTTT. Looking up the rest from reference TRBV15 and TRBJ2-3 gives the full variable domain: DAMVIQNPRYQVTQFGKPVTLSCSQTLNHNVMYWYQQKSSQAPKLLFHYYDKDFNNEADTPDNFQSRRPNTSFCFLDIRSPGLGDTAMYLCATSSKTWTNPRGDTQYFGPGTRLTVL.

This clone appeared once. The CDR3 coding sequence is TGTGCCAGCAGCCAAGTGACTAGCGGGAGACCCTTCGAGCAGTACTTC. It is translated as CASSQVTSGRPFEQYF. V is TRBV14 and J is TRBJ2-7, with 12 bases lining up with TRBD2. The ends lost 1 base at V and 6 bases at J; junction bases unmatched: 7. The CDR3 sequence is 16 residues long. The germline V gene has CDR1 SGHDN and CDR2 FVKESK.

The chain has TRBV27 and TRBJ2-3; TRBD1 agrees at 12 bases. The CDR3 runs to 17 residues. Losses at the gene ends were 4 bases for V and 6 bases for J; bases not matched to a gene: 11. Germline V gives CDR1 MNHEY, CDR2 SMNVEV (reference sequence). CDR3 sequence (DNA): TGTGCCAGCAGTTCCTCTGGGACAGGGGGCGTATTGGATACGCAGTATTTT. Protein product: CASSSSGTGGVLDTQYF.

This chain joins TRBV11-2 and TRBJ2-2; 8 bases map to TRBD2. The V gene end was trimmed by 6 bases and the J gene end by 6 bases; junction bases not matched to a gene: 15. The CDR3 is 17 residues long. Looked up from germline, CDR1 is SGHAT and CDR2 is FQNNGV. The CDR3 DNA follows: TGTGCCAGCAGTCTTATTTCCGGGACTAGTATCGCCGGGGAGCTGTTTTTT. Amino acid sequence: CASSLISGTSIAGELFF.

The CDR3 here is CASSQSGGLTDTQYF. CDR3 in DNA: TGCGCCAGCAGCCAAAGCGGGGGACTCACAGATACGCAGTATTTT. This chain links TRBV4-1 with TRBJ2-3; 8 bases line up with TRBD2. Germline V gene lookup returns CDR1 MGHRA and CDR2 YSYEKL. V was pared by 2 bases and J by 2 bases, with 3 bases of the junction left unmatched. CDR3 length: 15 residues.

This clone was observed a single time. The genes are TRBV6-5 and TRBJ1-2, with TRBD1 identical over 7 bases. This CDR3 region has 14 residues. Per germline, CDR1 MNHEY and CDR2 SVGAGI. V shed 0 bases and J 8 bases; nucleotides not matched to a gene: 6. CDR3 nucleotide sequence: TGTGCCAGCAGTTACTCGAGGGCAGGGGGGGGCTACACCTTC. Translation: CASSYSRAGGGYTF.

As DNA, the CDR3 is TGTGCCAGCACCTGGACAGGCGAAAATGGCTACACCTTC. Protein: CASTWTGENGYTF. The chain carries TRBV2 and TRBJ1-2, with 7 nucleotides matching TRBD1. V was pared by 7 bases and J by 6 bases, with 8 bases of the junction left unmatched. This CDR3 has 13 amino acids. From germline, CDR1 is SNHLY and CDR2 FYNNEI.

The CDR3 DNA is TGTGCCAGTAGTATTCGTCCAGGGGTAAACACCGGGGAGCTGTTTTTT. This sequence encodes CASSIRPGVNTGELFF. The V gene is TRBV19, the J gene TRBJ2-2, with D tentatively TRBD1 (6 bases). The V gene lost 3 bases and the J gene lost 2 bases, with 13 bases spanning the gap. Germline loops: CDR1 LNHDA, CDR2 SQIVND (reference sequence). The CDR3 length is 16 residues.

Only one count was recorded for this clone. V is TRBV7-2 and J is TRBJ2-2; weak D call: TRBD2 (5 bases). Germline loops: CDR1 SGHTA, CDR2 FQGNSA. The CDR3 contains 16 residues. V lost 4 bases, J lost 2 bases, and 14 bases lay in between. In DNA, the CDR3 is TGTGCCAGCAGCTACCAGAGGGTCAGAAACACCGGGGAGCTGTTTTTT. Its translation is CASSYQRVRNTGELFF.

V is TRBV19 and J is TRBJ2-7; TRBD2 aligns across 15 bases. The CDR3 contains 16 residues. Germline values: CDR1 LNHDA, CDR2 SQIVND (reference sequence). V lost 6 bases, J lost 4 bases, and 7 bases stayed unmatched. CDR3 in amino acids: CASSPGTSGRLYEQYF. The DNA of the CDR3 is TGTGCCAGTAGCCCCGGGACTAGCGGGAGGTTATACGAGCAGTACTTC. Drawing the rest from reference TRBV19 and TRBJ2-7, the complete variable domain is DGGITQSPKYLFRKEGQNVTLSCEQNLNHDAMYWYRQDPGQGLRLIYYSQIVNDFQKGDIAEGYSVSREKKESFPLTVTSAQKNPTAFYLCASSPGTSGRLYEQYFGPGTRLTVT.

The rearrangement joins TRBV10-1 to TRBJ2-3, with 12 bases that match TRBD2. The ends lost 0 bases at V and 0 bases at J; junction bases unmatched: 1. In germline, CDR1 is WNHNN, CDR2 SYGVQD (reference sequence). CDR3 length: 17 amino acids. CDR3 loop: CASSESGTSGSTDTQYF. Written as DNA, the CDR3 is TGCGCCAGCAGTGAGTCCGGGACTAGCGGGAGCACAGATACGCAGTATTTT.

The chain has TRBV10-3 and TRBJ2-1, with a tentative D call TRBD1 (6 bases). V shed 0 bases and J shed 0 bases, with 9 bases lying between them. The CDR3 is 16 amino acids. Germline assignment: CDR1 ENHRY and CDR2 SYGVKD. The CDR3: CAISESVGASYNEQFF. The CDR3, as DNA: TGTGCCATCAGTGAGTCGGTGGGGGCCTCCTACAATGAGCAGTTCTTC.

This clone was counted once. The CDR3 coding sequence is TGTGCCAGCAGCCAAAGCAGCGGGGAGGAAGAGCAGTTCTTC. Its protein is CASSQSSGEEEQFF. The chain carries TRBV5-6 and TRBJ2-1; 7 bases align to TRBD2. The CDR3 consists of 14 residues. The V gene end was trimmed by 4 bases and the J gene end by 10 bases; junction bases not matched to a gene: 11. Looked up from germline, CDR1 is SGHDT and CDR2 is YYEEEE.

The sample holds a few counts of this clone. At the DNA level, this CDR3 is encoded by other sequences in the same sample as well. V and J are TRBV6-6 and TRBJ2-7; 11 positions agree with TRBD2. The germline V gene encodes CDR1 MNHNY and CDR2 SVGAGI (reference sequence). V trimming: 0 bases; J trimming: 5 bases; junction bases outside the gene matches: 6. The CDR3 is 16 amino acids. CDR3 nucleotide sequence: TGTGCCAGCAGTTACTCTATTAGCGGGAGGGAGGACGAGCAGTACTTC. It encodes CASSYSISGREDEQYF.